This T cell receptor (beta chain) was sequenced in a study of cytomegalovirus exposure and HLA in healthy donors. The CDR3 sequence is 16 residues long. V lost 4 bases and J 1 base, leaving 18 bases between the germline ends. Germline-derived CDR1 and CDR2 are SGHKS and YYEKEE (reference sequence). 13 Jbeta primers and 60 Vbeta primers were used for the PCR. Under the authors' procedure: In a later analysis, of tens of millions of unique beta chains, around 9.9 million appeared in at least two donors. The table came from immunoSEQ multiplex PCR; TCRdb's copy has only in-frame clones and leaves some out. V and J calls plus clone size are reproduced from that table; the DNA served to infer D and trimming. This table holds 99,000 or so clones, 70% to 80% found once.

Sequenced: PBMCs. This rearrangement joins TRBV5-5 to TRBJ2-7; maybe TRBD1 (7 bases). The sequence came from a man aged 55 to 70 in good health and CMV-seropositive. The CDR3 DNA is TGTGCCAGCAGCGCGGTCGGAGGGGGCTTTTCCTACGAGCAGTACTTC. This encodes CASSAVGGGFSYEQYF.